This TCR beta chain was sequenced during a study of human versus mouse CDR3 diversity and MHC coevolution. Study-wide context: Each sample yielded 0.6 x 10^7 to 1.6 x 10^7 valid reads.

The data were produced by immunoSEQ multiplex PCR, yet TCRdb's version contains in-frame clones alone and is incomplete. The data hold 50,000 to 65,000 clones, with 94% observed a single time. Cells were CD45RO-negative CD62L-positive naive CD4 T cells sorted from PBMCs. The CDR3 extends over 14 amino acids. Germline V gene data show CDR1 as ENHRY and CDR2 as SYGVKD. The specimen sequenced was naive CD4+ T cells from blood. As to subset: CD45RO-negative CD62L-positive naive CD4 T cells. The sequence derives from a person in their sixties in good health. The rearrangement links TRBV10-3 to TRBJ2-5; D call uncertain. The last part of the DNA fits TRBJ2-7 better; the J call may be wrong. The CDR3 sequence is CAISESTHPYEQYF. CDR3 in DNA: TGTGCCATCAGTGAGTCAACCCACCCCTACGAGCAGTACTTC.